This T cell receptor beta chain was retrieved from a study of OX40 agonist ivuxolimab in advanced cancers. A note on the overall study: The costimulatory receptor OX40 (CD134) was targeted by ivuxolimab, a fully human IgG2 agonistic monoclonal antibody. In the dose-escalation cohort, 82.7% of patients were male, and the mean age was approximately 64 years, with a range of 23 to 79. Intravenous ivuxolimab was administered to patients every 2 weeks at six dose levels: 0.01, 0.1, 0.3, 1.5, 3 and 10 mg/kg. The paper reports the monotherapy dose-escalation portion (N of about 47 patients) of the phase I ivuxolimab trial. The purpose of peripheral TCRbeta sequencing was to test whether ivuxolimab changed TCR sequence diversity and led to clonal T-cell expansion. Patients were allowed to have had prior anti-PD-1, anti-PD-L1 or anti-CTLA-4 therapy, and approximately 39% of the dose-escalation patients had been treated with checkpoint inhibitors. Partial responses were achieved by three dose-escalation patients, of whom one had hepatocellular carcinoma and two had cutaneous melanoma. Of the roughly 50 dose-escalation patients, hepatocellular carcinoma was present in about 19, melanoma in approximately 15, renal cell carcinoma in 9 and head and neck cancer in 9. What the research found in general, with its limitations: In partial responders in the 0.1-3.0 mg/kg groups, normalized peripheral clonal expansion was found to be among the lowest, especially among CD8+ T cells. The antigen specificity of the peripheral T cells that underwent clonal expansion was not determined. After ivuxolimab, more expanded clones were found on average in CD8+ T cells than in CD4+ T cells. At doses from 0.1 to 3.0 mg/kg, clonal expansion was seen in both CD4+ and CD8+ blood T cells between baseline and week 6. Low levels of normalized T-cell clonal expansion were also shown by some nonresponding patients.

Patients with autoimmune disease history or receiving systemic immunosuppression were excluded from the trial. Peripheral blood for TCR sequencing was drawn from every dose cohort at baseline, at cycle 4 day 1 and at cycle 7 day 1. The samples were taken from a phase I, first-in-human, multicenter, open-label dose-escalation trial of ivuxolimab. Adults with locally advanced or metastatic head and neck squamous cell, hepatocellular, melanoma or renal cell carcinoma were enrolled in the trial. CD4+ and CD8+ T cells were sorted separately from peripheral blood before TCR sequencing. The V end gives up 0 bases and the J end 5 bases, leaving 11 bases in the junction not matched to a gene. Its CDR3 holds 17 amino acids, cysteine through phenylalanine. The only DNA kept is the CDR3, 51 bases in frame from the first base. CDR1 and CDR2 are read off the germline V gene as SGHDT and YYEEEE. For sequencing of the TCRbeta CDR3 region, genomic DNA was extracted from the sorted cells. The immunoSEQ Assay was used to sequence the TCRbeta CDR3 regions. As stored in TCRdb, this immuneACCESS dataset retains in-frame rearrangements with V and J assigned. A fraction of the clones does not appear; measured against another copy, unresolved V genes explain less than half of the discrepancy, and the remainder lacks a known reason. This sample is represented by around 95,000 clones; about 91% of them were singletons. The leading ten clones occupy 0.16% of the sample.

Points on this clone: The target of this receptor is not known. The record has no base qualities; no much larger clone is one base away.

The sequence was collected from an adult with an advanced solid tumor such as melanoma, head and neck, liver or kidney cancer. The sample consisted of CD4+ or CD8+ T cells sorted from blood, taken in a trial of the OX40 agonist ivuxolimab. In this chain, TRBV5-6 is recombined with TRBJ2-7, and TRBD2 matches 10 of the central bases. The CDR3 reads CASSLGWAGTSVHEQYF. Read as DNA, the sequence is TGTGCCAGCAGCTTGGGATGGGCCGGGACTAGCGTCCACGAGCAGTACTTC.